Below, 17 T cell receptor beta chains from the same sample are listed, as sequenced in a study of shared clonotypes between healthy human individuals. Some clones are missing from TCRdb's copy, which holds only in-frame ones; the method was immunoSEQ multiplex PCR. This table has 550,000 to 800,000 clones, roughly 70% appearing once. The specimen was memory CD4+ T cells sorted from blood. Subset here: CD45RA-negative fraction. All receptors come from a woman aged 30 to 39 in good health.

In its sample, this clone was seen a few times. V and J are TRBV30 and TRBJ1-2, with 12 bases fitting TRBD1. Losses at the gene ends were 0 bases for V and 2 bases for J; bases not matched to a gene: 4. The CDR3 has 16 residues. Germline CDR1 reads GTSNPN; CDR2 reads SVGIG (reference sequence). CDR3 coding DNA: TGTGCCTGGAGTGTTACCGGGACAGGGGGCAACTATGGCTACACCTTC. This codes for CAWSVTGTGGNYGYTF. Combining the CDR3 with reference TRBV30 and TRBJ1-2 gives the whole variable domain SQTIHQWPATLVQPVGSPLSLECTVEGTSNPNLYWYRQAAGRGLQLLFYSVGIGQISSEVPQNLSASRPQDRQFILSSKKLLLSDSGFYLCAWSVTGTGGNYGYTFGSGTRLTVV.

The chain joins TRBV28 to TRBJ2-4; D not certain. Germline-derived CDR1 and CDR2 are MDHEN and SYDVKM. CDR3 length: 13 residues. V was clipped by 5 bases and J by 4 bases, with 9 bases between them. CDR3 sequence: CASSLNLKNIQYF. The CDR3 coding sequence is TGTGCCAGCAGTCTAAACCTTAAAAACATTCAGTACTTC.

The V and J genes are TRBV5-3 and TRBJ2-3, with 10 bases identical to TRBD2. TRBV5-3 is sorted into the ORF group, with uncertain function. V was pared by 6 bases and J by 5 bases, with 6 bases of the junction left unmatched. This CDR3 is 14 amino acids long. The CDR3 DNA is TGTGCCAGAACCCTAGCGGGAGTGGGAGATACGCAGTATTTT. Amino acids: CARTLAGVGDTQYF.

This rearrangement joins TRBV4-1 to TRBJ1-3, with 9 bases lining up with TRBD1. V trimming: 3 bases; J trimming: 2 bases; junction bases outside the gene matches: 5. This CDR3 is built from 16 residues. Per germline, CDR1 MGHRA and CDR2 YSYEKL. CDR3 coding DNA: TGCGCCAGCAGCCAGCCGGGACAGGGCCCTGGAAACACCATATATTTT. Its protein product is CASSQPGQGPGNTIYF.

The CDR3 here is CASSQDFVGSYEQYF. The CDR3, as DNA: TGTGCCAGCAGCCAAGATTTCGTAGGAAGCTACGAGCAGTACTTC. This chain joins TRBV14 and TRBJ2-7; D ambiguous. From germline, CDR1 is SGHDN and CDR2 FVKESK. Deletions cut 0 bases from V and 3 bases from J, with 12 bases between. The length of the CDR3 is 15 residues.

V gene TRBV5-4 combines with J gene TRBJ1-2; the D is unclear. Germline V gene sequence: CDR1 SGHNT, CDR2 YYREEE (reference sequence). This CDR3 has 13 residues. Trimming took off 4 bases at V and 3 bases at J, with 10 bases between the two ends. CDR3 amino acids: CASSRDGHYGYTF. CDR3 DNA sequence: TGTGCCAGCAGCCGTGACGGGCACTATGGCTACACCTTC. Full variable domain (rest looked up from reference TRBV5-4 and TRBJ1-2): ETGVTQSPTHLIKTRGQQVTLRCSSQSGHNTVSWYQQALGQGPQFIFQYYREEENGRGNFPPRFSGLQFPNYSSELNVNALELDDSALYLCASSRDGHYGYTFGSGTRLTVV.

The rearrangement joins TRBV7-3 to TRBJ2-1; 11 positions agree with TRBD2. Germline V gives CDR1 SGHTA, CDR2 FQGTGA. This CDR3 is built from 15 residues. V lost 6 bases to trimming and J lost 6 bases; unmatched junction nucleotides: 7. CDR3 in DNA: TGTGCCAGCAGGGTCGGGACTAGCGGATTCAATGAGCAGTTCTTC. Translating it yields CASRVGTSGFNEQFF.

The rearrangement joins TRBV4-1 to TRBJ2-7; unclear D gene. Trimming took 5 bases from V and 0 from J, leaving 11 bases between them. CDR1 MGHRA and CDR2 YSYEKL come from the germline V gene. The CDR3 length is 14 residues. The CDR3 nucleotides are TGCGCCAGCAGCACCACAAGGAGCTCCTACGAGCAGTACTTC. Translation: CASSTTRSSYEQYF.

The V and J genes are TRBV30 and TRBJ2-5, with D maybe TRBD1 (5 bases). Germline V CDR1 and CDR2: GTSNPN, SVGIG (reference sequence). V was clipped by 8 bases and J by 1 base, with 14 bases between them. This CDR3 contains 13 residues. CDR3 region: CAQTRQLQETQYF. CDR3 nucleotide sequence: TGTGCCCAAACTCGACAGCTCCAAGAGACCCAGTACTTC.

CDR3 nucleotides: TGTGCCAGCAGCTACCTGGGCCTCGGGTTCTCTGGAAACACCATATATTTT. Translation gives CASSYLGLGFSGNTIYF. This chain connects TRBV11-3 to TRBJ1-3; no clear D gene. Trimming pared 4 bases from V and 0 bases from J, leaving 16 bases between. Germline V gene lookup returns CDR1 SGHNT and CDR2 YENEEA. The CDR3 runs 17 residues. The variable domain in full, with the rest retrieved from reference TRBV11-3 and TRBJ1-3, is EAGVVQSPRYKIIEKKQPVAFWCNPISGHNTLYWYLQNLGQGPELLIRYENEEAVDDSQLPKDRFSAERLKGVDSTLKIQPAELGDSAVYLCASSYLGLGFSGNTIYFGEGSWLTVV.

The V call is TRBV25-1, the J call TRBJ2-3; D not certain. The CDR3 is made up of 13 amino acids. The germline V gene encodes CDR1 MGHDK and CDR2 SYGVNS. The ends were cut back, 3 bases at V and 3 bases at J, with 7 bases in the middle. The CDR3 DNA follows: TGTGCCAGCAGTGATGGGGTTACAGATACGCAGTATTTT. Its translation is CASSDGVTDTQYF.

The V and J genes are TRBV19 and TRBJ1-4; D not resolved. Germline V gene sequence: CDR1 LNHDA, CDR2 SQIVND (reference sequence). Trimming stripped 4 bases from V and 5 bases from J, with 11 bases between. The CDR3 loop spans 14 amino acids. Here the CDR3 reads CASSNRQQNEKLFF. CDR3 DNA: TGTGCCAGTAGTAATCGTCAGCAGAATGAAAAACTGTTTTTT.

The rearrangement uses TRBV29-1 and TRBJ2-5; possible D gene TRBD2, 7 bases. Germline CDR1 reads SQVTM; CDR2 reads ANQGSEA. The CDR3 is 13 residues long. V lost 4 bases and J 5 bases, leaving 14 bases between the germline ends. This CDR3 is CSVVSGGSETQYF. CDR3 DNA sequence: TGCAGCGTTGTTTCGGGGGGCAGTGAGACCCAGTACTTC.

Here the CDR3 reads CASSSVQGIRNEQFF. Here the CDR3 DNA reads TGTGCCAGCAGCTCAGTCCAGGGTATTAGGAATGAGCAGTTCTTC. This rearrangement joins TRBV11-2 to TRBJ2-1; tentatively, D is TRBD1 (5 bases). V was cut by 4 bases and J by 7 bases, with 17 bases left in between. The length of the CDR3 is 15 residues. CDR1 and CDR2 (germline): SGHAT, FQNNGV.

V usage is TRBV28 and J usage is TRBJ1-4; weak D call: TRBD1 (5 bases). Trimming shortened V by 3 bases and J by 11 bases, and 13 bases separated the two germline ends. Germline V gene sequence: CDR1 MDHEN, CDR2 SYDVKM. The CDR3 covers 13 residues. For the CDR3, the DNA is TGTGCCAGCAGTTTTCAGCTGGGGCGGAAACTGTTTTTT. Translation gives CASSFQLGRKLFF.

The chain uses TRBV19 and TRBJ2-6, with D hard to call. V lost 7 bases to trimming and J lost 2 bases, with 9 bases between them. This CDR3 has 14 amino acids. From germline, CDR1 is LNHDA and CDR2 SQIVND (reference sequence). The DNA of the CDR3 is TGTGCCAGTAATGATCTAGCTGGGGCCAACGTCCTGACTTTC. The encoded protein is CASNDLAGANVLTF.

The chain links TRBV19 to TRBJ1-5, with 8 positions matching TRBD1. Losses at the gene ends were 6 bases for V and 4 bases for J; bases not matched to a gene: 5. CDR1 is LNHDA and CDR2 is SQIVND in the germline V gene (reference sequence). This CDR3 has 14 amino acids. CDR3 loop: CASSPGQVNQPQHF. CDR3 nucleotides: TGTGCCAGTAGCCCGGGACAGGTAAATCAGCCCCAGCATTTT.